The 13 T cell receptor beta chains below were found in one sample sequenced in a study of T cells in tumors after PD-1 blockade. Method: immunoSEQ multiplex PCR; TCRdb's copy keeps in-frame clones and lacks some. The sample holds approximately 47,000 clones, around 85% seen once. This material consisted of PBMCs, taken before anti-PD-1 treatment. The receptors shown here come from a human donor with basal cell carcinoma.

The chain couples TRBV7-8 to TRBJ1-2; the D is unclear. Between the trimmed V and J ends, which lost 1 base and 0 bases, there was a span of 12 bases. The length of the CDR3 is 16 residues. Germline lookup yields CDR1 SGHVS and CDR2 FQNEAQ. For the CDR3, the DNA is TGTGCCAGCAGCTTAGAGGGCTCTAACGCTAACTATGGCTACACCTTC. Translated: CASSLEGSNANYGYTF. Supplemented by reference TRBV7-8 and TRBJ1-2, the full variable domain reads GAGVSQSPRYKVAKRGQDVALRCDPISGHVSLFWYQQALGQGPEFLTYFQNEAQLDKSGLPSDRFFAERPEGSVSTLKIQRTQQEDSAVYLCASSLEGSNANYGYTFGSGTRLTVV.

Written as DNA, the CDR3 is TGCGCCAGCAGGAACACAGGTATATCAGATACGCAGTATTTT. Translation: CASRNTGISDTQYF. The chain joins TRBV5-1 to TRBJ2-3, with D perhaps matching TRBD1 (5 bases). The CDR3 spans 14 residues. Germline loops: CDR1 SGHRS, CDR2 YFSETQ. V gave up 5 bases and J gave up 4 bases, with 14 bases separating them.

DNA for the CDR3: TGTGCCAGCAGCTTAGGAGGGAGGAGTGGAAACACCATATATTTT. This encodes CASSLGGRSGNTIYF. This chain uses TRBV13 with TRBJ1-3; D uncertain. V dropped 0 bases and J dropped 3 bases, with 9 bases sitting between them. Germline V gives CDR1 PRHDT, CDR2 FYEKMQ (reference sequence). The CDR3 extends over 15 amino acids.

This clone has a handful of counts. The V gene is TRBV5-4, the J gene TRBJ2-7, with 7 bases matching TRBD1. V lost 7 bases and J lost 6; bases outside the gene matches: 7. The germline CDR1 and CDR2 sequences are SGHNT and YYREEE (reference sequence). This CDR3 spans 12 amino acids. CDR3 region: CASSSTGFEQYF. As DNA, the CDR3 is TGTGCCAGCTCCTCGACAGGGTTCGAGCAGTACTTC.

The chain has TRBV5-8 and TRBJ2-3, with 11 bases fitting TRBD2. Germline V gene sequence: CDR1 SGHTS, CDR2 YDEGEE. Trimming took 4 bases from V and 8 from J; bases not matched to a gene: 12. CDR3 size: 16 residues. In DNA form, the CDR3 reads TGTGCCAGCAGCCCCCGACTAGCGGGGCAGGCGAGTACGCAGTATTTT. Amino acid sequence: CASSPRLAGQASTQYF.

In this sample, this clone turned up a few times. This rearrangement joins TRBV28 to TRBJ2-7; D uncertain. The CDR3 sequence is 12 residues long. From germline, CDR1 is MDHEN and CDR2 SYDVKM. Trimming removed 8 bases at V and 6 bases at J, with 14 bases between. The CDR3 nucleotides are TGTGCCAGCGTCGGAGCGATCACCGAGCAGTACTTC. Translation gives CASVGAITEQYF.

The V call is TRBV28, the J call TRBJ2-1; unclear D gene. The CDR3 contains 11 residues. Germline V gene data show CDR1 as MDHEN and CDR2 as SYDVKM. V was cut by 1 base and J by 5 bases, with 0 bases left in between. CDR3 loop: CASSLYNEQFF. CDR3 sequence (DNA): TGTGCCAGCAGTTTATACAATGAGCAGTTCTTC.

This clone was seen a handful of times. The chain links TRBV7-6 to TRBJ2-2, with D maybe TRBD2 (7 bases). Germline-derived CDR1 and CDR2 are SGHVS and FNYEAQ. The ends were cut back, 5 bases at V and 4 bases at J, with 20 bases in the middle. CDR3 length: 17 residues. CDR3 amino acids: CASSPHLRGGSTGELFF. As DNA, the CDR3 is TGTGCCAGCAGCCCCCATTTAAGGGGGGGCAGCACCGGGGAGCTGTTTTTT. Filled out from reference TRBV7-6 and TRBJ2-2, the complete variable domain reads GAGVSQSPRYKVTKRGQDVALRCDPISGHVSLYWYRQALGQGPEFLTYFNYEAQQDKSGLPNDRFSAERPEGSISTLTIQRTEQRDSAMYRCASSPHLRGGSTGELFFGEGSRLTVL.

The V call is TRBV5-6, the J call TRBJ1-5, with TRBD1 matching 9 bases. The length of the CDR3 is 17 residues. J was trimmed by 3 bases and V by 4 bases; bases with no gene match: 11. CDR1 and CDR2 from the germline V gene are SGHDT and YYEEEE. CDR3 sequence (DNA): TGTGCCAGCAGCAGGACACAGGGGGCTGTTGACAATCAGCCCCAGCATTTT. It translates to CASSRTQGAVDNQPQHF.

This chain connects TRBV30 to TRBJ2-7; D possibly uses TRBD1 or TRBD2 (6 bases each). Deletions cut 7 bases from V and 4 bases from J, with 14 bases between. CDR3 length equals 12 residues. Per the germline V gene, CDR1 is GTSNPN and CDR2 is SVGIG (reference sequence). The CDR3 DNA sequence: TGTGCCTCCACCACGGGGGCGTACGAGCAGTACTTC. As protein: CASTTGAYEQYF.

The chain joins TRBV7-2 to TRBJ1-6; TRBD1 matches 7 bases. From germline, CDR1 is SGHTA and CDR2 FQGNSA. The CDR3 has 15 residues. V shed 5 bases, J shed 12 bases, and the junction held 13 bases outside the gene matches. The CDR3 DNA follows: TGTGCCAGCAGCCCAACGACAGGGCTTTTGGTACCCCTCCACTTT. Translation gives CASSPTTGLLVPLHF.

This clone has only a few counts. This rearrangement joins TRBV19 to TRBJ1-5; 7 bases match TRBD1. Losses at the gene ends were 7 bases for V and 4 bases for J; bases not matched to a gene: 7. The CDR3 totals 14 residues. Germline V gene sequence: CDR1 LNHDA, CDR2 SQIVND (reference sequence). The CDR3: CASTSDRTNQPQHF. Here the CDR3 DNA reads TGTGCCAGTACCTCGGACAGGACTAATCAGCCCCAGCATTTT.

J is TRBJ1-1 and V is TRBV19; no clear D. The CDR3 covers 13 residues. With 5 bases removed from V and 1 base from J, the gap between germline ends came to 8 bases. Germline-derived CDR1 and CDR2 are LNHDA and SQIVND (reference sequence). CDR3 loop: CASSSRRNTEAFF. As DNA, the CDR3 is TGTGCCAGTAGTTCCCGACGGAACACTGAAGCTTTCTTT. The full variable domain, rest sourced from reference TRBV19 and TRBJ1-1, is DGGITQSPKYLFRKEGQNVTLSCEQNLNHDAMYWYRQDPGQGLRLIYYSQIVNDFQKGDIAEGYSVSREKKESFPLTVTSAQKNPTAFYLCASSSRRNTEAFFGQGTRLTVV.